This TCR beta chain derives from a study of regulatory T cells in long-lasting Graves disease. Study in general: Freshly diagnosed Graves' patients had used antithyroid drugs for under 3 months. Study-wide findings and caveats: Persistent disease preferred TRBV28, TRBJ1-2 and TRBJ2-5.

With iRepertoire HTBI primers and Arm-PCR of CDR3 regions, TCR beta libraries were built. In TCRdb, the multiplex PCR reads were re-called with MiXCR into one record per CDR3 protein. The sample lists around 400,000 distinct CDR3 sequences; about 16% were seen once. Time point in this sample: newly diagnosed GD, antithyroid drugs for less than 3 months. PBMCs provided the RNA from which the TCR library was made. In its sample, this clonotype was seen a few times. The antigen is undetermined. J lost 4 bases, V lost 5 bases, and 6 bases had no gene match. This CDR3 is built from 14 residues. The V gene is TRBV12-3 or TRBV12-4, the J gene TRBJ1-2, with 8 bases fitting TRBD1. The receptor's source is a female donor with Graves disease. This specimen was peripheral blood mononuclear cells (PBMCs), taken at new diagnosis, from a patient treated with antithyroid drugs. The CDR3 DNA reads as TGTGCCAGCAGTCCTTCGGACAGGGCCTATGGCTACACCTTC. Translated: CASSPSDRAYGYTF.